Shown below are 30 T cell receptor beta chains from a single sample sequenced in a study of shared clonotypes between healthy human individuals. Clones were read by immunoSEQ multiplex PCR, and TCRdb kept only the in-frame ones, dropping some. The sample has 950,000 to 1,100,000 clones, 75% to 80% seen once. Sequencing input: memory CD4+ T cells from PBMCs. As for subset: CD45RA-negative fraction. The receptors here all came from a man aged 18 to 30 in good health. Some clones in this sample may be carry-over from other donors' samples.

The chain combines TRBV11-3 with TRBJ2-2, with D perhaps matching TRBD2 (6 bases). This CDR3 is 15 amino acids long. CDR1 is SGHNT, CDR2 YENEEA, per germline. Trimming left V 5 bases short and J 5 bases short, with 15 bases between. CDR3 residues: CASSPGPGETGELFF. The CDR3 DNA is TGTGCCAGCAGCCCAGGACCGGGGGAAACCGGGGAGCTGTTTTTT. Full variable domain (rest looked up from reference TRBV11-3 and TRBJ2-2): EAGVVQSPRYKIIEKKQPVAFWCNPISGHNTLYWYLQNLGQGPELLIRYENEEAVDDSQLPKDRFSAERLKGVDSTLKIQPAELGDSAVYLCASSPGPGETGELFFGEGSRLTVL.

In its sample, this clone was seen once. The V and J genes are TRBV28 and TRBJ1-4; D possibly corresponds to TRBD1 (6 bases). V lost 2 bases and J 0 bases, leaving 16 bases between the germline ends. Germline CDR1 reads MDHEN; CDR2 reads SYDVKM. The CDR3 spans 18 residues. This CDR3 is CASSLPGQLVATNEKLFF. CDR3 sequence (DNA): TGTGCCAGCAGTTTACCCGGACAGCTAGTTGCAACTAATGAAAAACTGTTTTTT.

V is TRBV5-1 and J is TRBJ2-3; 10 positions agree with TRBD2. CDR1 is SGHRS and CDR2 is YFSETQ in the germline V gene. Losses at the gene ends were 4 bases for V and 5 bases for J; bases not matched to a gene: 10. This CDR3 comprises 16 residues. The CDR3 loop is CASSRGASGRGDTQYF. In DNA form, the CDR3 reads TGCGCCAGCAGCCGAGGGGCTAGCGGGAGAGGAGATACGCAGTATTTT. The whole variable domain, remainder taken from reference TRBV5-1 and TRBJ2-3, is KAGVTQTPRYLIKTRGQQVTLSCSPISGHRSVSWYQQTPGQGLQFLFEYFSETQRNKGNFPGRFSGRQFSNSRSEMNVSTLELGDSALYLCASSRGASGRGDTQYFGPGTRLTVL.

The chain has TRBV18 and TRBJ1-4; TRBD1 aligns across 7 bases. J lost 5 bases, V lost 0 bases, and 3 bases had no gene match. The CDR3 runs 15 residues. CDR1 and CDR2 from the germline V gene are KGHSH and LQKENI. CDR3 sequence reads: CASSPPNRGNEKLFF. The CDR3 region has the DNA TGTGCCAGCTCACCACCGAACAGGGGCAATGAAAAACTGTTTTTT.

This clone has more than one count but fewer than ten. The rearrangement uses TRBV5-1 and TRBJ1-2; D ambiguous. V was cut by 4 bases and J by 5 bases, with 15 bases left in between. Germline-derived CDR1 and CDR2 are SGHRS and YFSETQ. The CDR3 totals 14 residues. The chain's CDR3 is CASSPAGNPYGYTF. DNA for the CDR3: TGCGCCAGCAGCCCTGCCGGCAACCCTTATGGCTACACCTTC.

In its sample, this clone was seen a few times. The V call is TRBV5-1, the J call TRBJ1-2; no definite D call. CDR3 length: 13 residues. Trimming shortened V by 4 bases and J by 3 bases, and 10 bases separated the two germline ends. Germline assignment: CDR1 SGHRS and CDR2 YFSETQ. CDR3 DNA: TGCGCCAGCAGCCCCCCCGGGTACTATGGCTACACCTTC. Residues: CASSPPGYYGYTF.

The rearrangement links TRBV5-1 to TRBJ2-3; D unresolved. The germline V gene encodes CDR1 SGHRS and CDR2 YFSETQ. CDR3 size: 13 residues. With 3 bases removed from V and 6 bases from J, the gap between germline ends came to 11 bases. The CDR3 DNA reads TGCGCCAGCAGCTCCCTAAGCCCCGATACGCAGTATTTT. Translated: CASSSLSPDTQYF.

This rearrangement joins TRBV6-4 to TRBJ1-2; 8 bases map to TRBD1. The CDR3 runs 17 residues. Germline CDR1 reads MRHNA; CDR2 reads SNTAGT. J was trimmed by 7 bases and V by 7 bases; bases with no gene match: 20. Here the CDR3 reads CASTKDDRGLGRGGYTF. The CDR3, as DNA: TGTGCCAGCACGAAGGACGACAGGGGCCTCGGGCGAGGTGGCTACACCTTC.

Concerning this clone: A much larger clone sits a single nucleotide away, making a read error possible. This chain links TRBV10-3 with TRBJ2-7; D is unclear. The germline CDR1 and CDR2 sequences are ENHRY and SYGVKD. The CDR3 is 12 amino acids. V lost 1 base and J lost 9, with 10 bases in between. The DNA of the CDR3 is TGTGCCATCAGTGAGTTTGATCGCGGGCAGTACTTC. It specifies CAISEFDRGQYF.

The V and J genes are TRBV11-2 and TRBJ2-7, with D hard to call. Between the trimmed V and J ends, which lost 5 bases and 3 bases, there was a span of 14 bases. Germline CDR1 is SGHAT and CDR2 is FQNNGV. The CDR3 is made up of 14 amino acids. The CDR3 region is CASSPDGQYYEQYF. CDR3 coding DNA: TGTGCCAGCAGCCCCGATGGTCAGTACTACGAGCAGTACTTC.

CDR3 region: CASSQTGEQFF. CDR3 in DNA: TGTGCCAGCAGTCAGACAGGGGAACAGTTCTTC. V is TRBV2 and J is TRBJ2-1, with 8 bases identical to TRBD1. Germline CDR1 reads SNHLY; CDR2 reads FYNNEI. This CDR3 contains 11 residues. V shed 5 bases and J 13 bases; nucleotides not matched to a gene: 4.

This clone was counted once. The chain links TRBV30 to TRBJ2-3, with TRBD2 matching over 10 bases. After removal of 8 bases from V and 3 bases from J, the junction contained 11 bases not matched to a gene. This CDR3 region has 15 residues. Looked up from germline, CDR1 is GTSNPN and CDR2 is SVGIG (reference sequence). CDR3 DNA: TGTGCCCATCTTGGGGGACTAGCGTGGACAGATACGCAGTATTTT. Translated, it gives CAHLGGLAWTDTQYF.

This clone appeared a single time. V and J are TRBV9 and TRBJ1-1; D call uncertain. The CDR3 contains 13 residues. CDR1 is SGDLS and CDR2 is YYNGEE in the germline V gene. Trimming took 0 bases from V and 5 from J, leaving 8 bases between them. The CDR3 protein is CASSVDGGTEAFF. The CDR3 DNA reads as TGTGCCAGCAGCGTAGATGGTGGAACTGAAGCTTTCTTT.

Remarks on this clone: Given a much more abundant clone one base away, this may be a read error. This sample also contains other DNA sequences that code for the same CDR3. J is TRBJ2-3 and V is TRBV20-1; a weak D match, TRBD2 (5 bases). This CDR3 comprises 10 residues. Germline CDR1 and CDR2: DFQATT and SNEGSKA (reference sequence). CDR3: CSASSYTQYF. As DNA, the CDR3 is TGTAGTGCTAGCAGCTATACGCAGTATTTT.

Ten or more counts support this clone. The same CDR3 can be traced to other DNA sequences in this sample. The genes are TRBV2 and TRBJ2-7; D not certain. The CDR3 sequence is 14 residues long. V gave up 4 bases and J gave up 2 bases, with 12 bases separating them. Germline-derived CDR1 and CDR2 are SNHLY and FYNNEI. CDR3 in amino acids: CASSVTFGPYEQYF. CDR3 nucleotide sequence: TGTGCCAGCAGTGTGACATTCGGACCCTACGAGCAGTACTTC.

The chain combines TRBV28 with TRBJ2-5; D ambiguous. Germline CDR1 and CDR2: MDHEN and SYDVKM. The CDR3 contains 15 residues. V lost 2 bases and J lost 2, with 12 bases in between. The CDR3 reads CASSLGPGLQETQYF. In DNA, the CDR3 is TGTGCCAGCAGTTTAGGGCCTGGCCTTCAAGAGACCCAGTACTTC.

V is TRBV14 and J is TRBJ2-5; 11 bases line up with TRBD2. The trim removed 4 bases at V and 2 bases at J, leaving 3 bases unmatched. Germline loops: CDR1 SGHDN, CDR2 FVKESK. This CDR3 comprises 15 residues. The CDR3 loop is CASSLTSGAQETQYF. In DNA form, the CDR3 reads TGTGCCAGCAGCCTGACTAGCGGGGCACAAGAGACCCAGTACTTC.

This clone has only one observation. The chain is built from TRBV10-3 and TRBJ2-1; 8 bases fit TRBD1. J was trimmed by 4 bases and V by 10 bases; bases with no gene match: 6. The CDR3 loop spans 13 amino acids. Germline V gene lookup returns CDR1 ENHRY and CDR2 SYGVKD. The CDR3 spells CASNRDRYNEQFF. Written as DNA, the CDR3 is TGTGCCAGCAACCGGGACAGGTACAATGAGCAGTTCTTC.

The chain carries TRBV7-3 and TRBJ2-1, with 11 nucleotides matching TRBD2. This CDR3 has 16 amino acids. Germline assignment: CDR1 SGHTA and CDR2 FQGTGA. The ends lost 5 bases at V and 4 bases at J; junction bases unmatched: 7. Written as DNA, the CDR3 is TGTGCCAGCAGCCTACTAGCGGGAGCTTCGTACAATGAGCAGTTCTTC. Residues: CASSLLAGASYNEQFF. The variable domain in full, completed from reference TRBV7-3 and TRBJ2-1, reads GAGVSQTPSNKVTEKGKYVELRCDPISGHTALYWYRQSLGQGPEFLIYFQGTGAADDSGLPNDRFFAVRPEGSVSTLKIQRTERGDSAVYLCASSLLAGASYNEQFFGPGTRLTVL.

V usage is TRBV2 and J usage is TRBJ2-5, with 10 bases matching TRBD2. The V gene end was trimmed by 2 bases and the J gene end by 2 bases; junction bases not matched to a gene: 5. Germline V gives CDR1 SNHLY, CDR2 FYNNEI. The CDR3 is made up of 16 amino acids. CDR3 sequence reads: CASSESIAGGQETQYF. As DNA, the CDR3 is TGTGCCAGCAGTGAATCCATAGCGGGAGGACAAGAGACCCAGTACTTC.

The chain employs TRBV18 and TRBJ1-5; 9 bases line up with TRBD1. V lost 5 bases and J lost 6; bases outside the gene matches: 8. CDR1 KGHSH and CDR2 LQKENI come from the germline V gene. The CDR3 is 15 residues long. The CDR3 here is CASSWWDRARQPQHF. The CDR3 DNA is TGTGCCAGCTCATGGTGGGACAGGGCTCGTCAGCCCCAGCATTTT.

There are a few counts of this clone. CDR3 protein: CASSQFLREREQYF. The DNA for the CDR3 is TGTGCCAGCAGCCAATTTTTGCGGGAAAGGGAGCAGTACTTC. V usage is TRBV4-2 and J usage is TRBJ2-7; D might be TRBD2 (6 bases). This CDR3 region has 14 residues. Germline lookup yields CDR1 LGHNA and CDR2 YNFKEQ. Trimming stripped 2 bases from V and 7 bases from J, with 15 bases between.

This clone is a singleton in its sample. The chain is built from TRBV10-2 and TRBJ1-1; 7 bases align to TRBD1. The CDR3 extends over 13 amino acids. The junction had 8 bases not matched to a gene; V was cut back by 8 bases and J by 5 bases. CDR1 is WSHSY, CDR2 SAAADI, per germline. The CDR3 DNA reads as TGCGCCAGCCTCGCTGCGGGACAGACTGAAGCTTTCTTT. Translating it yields CASLAAGQTEAFF.

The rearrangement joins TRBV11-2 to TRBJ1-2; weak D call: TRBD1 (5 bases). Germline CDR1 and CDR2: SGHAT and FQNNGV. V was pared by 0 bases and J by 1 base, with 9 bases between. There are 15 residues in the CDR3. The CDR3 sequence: CASSLEWGVNYGYTF. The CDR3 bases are TGTGCCAGCAGCTTAGAGTGGGGGGTTAACTATGGCTACACCTTC.

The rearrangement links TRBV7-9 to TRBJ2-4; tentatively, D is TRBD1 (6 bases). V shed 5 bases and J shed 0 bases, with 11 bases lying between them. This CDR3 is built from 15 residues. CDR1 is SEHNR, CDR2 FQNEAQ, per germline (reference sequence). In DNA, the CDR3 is TGTGCCAGCAGCCATGACAGGATAGCCAAAAACATTCAGTACTTC. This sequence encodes CASSHDRIAKNIQYF.

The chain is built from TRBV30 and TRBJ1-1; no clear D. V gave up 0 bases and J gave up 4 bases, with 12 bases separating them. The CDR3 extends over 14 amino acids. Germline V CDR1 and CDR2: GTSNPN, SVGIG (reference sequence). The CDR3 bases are TGTGCCTGGAGTGTCTCCCGGAGAGTCACTGAAGCTTTCTTT. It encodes CAWSVSRRVTEAFF.

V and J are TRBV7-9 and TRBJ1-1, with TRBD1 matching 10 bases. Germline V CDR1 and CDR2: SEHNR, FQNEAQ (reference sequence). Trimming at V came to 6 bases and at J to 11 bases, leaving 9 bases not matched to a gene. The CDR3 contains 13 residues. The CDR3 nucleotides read TGTGCCAGCAGTTCCGGGACAGGGGCCACGGCTTTCTTT. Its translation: CASSSGTGATAFF. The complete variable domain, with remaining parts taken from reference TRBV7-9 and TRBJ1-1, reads DTGVSQNPRHKITKRGQNVTFRCDPISEHNRLYWYRQTLGQGPEFLTYFQNEAQLEKSRLLSDRFSAERPKGSFSTLEIQRTEQGDSAMYLCASSSGTGATAFFGQGTRLTVV.

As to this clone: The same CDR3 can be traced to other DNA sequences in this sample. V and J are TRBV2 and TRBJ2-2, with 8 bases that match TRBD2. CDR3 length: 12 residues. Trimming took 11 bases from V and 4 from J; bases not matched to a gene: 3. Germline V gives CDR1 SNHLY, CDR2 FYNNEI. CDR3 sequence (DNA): TGTGCCCTAGCGGGTCTCACCGGGGAGCTGTTTTTT. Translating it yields CALAGLTGELFF.

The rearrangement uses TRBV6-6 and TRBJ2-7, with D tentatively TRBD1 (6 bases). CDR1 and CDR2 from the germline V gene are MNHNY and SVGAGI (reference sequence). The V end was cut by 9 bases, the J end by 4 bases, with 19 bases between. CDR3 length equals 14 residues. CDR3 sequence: CASSPTGASYEQYF. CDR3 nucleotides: TGTGCCAGTTCTCCGACAGGCGCTTCGTACGAGCAGTACTTC.

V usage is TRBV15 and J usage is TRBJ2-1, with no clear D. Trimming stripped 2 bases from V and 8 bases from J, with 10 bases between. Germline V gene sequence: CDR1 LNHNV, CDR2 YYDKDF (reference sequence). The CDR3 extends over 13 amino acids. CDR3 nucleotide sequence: TGTGCCACCAGCAGACTGGGTTTGGATGAGCAGTTCTTC. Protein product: CATSRLGLDEQFF.